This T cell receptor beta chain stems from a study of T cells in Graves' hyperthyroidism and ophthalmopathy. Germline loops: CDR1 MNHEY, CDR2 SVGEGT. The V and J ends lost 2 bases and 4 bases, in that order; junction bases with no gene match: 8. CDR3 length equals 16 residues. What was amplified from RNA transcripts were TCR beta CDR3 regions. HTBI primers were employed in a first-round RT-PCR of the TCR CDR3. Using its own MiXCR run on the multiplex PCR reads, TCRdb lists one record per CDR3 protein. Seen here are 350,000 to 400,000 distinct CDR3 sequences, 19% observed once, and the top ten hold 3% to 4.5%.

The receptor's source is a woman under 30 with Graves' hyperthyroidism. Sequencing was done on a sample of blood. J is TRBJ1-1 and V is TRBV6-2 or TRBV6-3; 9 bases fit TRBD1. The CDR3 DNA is TGTGCCAGCAGTTACGAGGGACAGGGACGGGGCACTGAAGCTTTCTTT. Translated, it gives CASSYEGQGRGTEAFF.